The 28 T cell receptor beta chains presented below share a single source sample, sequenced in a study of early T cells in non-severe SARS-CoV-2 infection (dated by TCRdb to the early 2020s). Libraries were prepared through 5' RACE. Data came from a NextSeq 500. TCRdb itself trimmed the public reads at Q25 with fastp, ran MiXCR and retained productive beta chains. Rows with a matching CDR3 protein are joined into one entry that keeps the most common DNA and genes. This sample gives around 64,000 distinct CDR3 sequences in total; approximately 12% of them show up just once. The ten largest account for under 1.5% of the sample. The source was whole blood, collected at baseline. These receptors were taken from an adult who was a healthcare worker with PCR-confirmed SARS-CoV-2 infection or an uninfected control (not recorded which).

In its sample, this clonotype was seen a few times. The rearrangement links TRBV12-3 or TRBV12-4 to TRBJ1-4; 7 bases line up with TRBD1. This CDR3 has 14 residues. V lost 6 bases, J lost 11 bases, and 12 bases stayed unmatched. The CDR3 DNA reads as TGTGCCAGCAGCCTGGCCCAGACAGGGAGTAAACTGTTTTTT. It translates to CASSLAQTGSKLFF.

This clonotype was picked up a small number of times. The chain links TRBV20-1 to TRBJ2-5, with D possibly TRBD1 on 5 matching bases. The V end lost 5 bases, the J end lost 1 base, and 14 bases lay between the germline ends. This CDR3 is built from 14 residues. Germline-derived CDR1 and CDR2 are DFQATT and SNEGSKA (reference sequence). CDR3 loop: CSARLGRSQETQYF. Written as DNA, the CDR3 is TGCAGTGCTCGATTGGGGCGGAGCCAAGAGACCCAGTACTTC.

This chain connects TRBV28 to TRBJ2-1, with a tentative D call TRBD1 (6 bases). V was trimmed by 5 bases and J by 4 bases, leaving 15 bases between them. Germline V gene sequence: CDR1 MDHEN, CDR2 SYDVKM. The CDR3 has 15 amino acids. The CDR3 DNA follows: TGTGCCAGCAGTGTCAGGGGTTCAATATACAATGAGCAGTTCTTC. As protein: CASSVRGSIYNEQFF.

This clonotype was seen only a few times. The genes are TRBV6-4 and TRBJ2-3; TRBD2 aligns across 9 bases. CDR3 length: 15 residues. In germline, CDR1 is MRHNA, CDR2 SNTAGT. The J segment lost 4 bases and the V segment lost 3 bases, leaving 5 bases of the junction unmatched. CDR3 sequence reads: CASSEVAGGPDTQYF. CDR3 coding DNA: TGTGCCAGCAGTGAGGTTGCGGGAGGGCCAGATACGCAGTATTTT.

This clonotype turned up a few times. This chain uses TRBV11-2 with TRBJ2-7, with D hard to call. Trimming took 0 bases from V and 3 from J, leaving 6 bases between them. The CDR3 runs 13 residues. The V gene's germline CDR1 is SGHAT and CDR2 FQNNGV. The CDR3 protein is CASSLDYLYEQYF. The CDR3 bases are TGTGCCAGCAGCTTAGATTACCTCTACGAGCAGTACTTC.

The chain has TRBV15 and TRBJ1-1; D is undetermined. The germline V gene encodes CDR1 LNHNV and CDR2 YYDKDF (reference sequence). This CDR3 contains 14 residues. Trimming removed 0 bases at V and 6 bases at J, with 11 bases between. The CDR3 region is CATSRDRTVAEAFF. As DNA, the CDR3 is TGTGCCACCAGCAGAGACCGAACCGTCGCTGAAGCTTTCTTT.

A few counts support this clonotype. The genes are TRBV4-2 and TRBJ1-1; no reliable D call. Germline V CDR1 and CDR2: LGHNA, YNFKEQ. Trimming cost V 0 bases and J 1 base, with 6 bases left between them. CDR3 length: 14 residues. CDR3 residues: CASSQDAENTEAFF. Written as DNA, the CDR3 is TGTGCCAGCAGCCAAGACGCAGAGAACACTGAAGCTTTCTTT.

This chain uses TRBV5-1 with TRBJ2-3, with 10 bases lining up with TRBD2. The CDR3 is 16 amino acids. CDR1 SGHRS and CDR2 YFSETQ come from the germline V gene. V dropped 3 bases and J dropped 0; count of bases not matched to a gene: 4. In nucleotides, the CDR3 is TGCGCCAGCAGCTCCGGGACTAGCGCGAGCACAGATACGCAGTATTTT. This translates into CASSSGTSASTDTQYF. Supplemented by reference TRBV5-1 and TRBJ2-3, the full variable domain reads KAGVTQTPRYLIKTRGQQVTLSCSPISGHRSVSWYQQTPGQGLQFLFEYFSETQRNKGNFPGRFSGRQFSNSRSEMNVSTLELGDSALYLCASSSGTSASTDTQYFGPGTRLTVL.

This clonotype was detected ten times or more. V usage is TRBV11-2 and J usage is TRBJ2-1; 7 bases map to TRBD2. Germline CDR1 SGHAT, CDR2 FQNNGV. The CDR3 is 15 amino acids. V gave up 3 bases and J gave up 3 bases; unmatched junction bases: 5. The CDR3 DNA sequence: TGTGCCAGCAGCTTCAGGAGCGGGAACTACAATGAGCAGTTCTTC. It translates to CASSFRSGNYNEQFF.

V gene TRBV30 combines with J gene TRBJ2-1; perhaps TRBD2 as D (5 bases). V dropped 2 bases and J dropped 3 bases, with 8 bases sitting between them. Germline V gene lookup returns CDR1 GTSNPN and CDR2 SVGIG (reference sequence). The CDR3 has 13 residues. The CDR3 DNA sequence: TGTGCCTGGAGTCATGGGAGCTACAATGAGCAGTTCTTC. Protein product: CAWSHGSYNEQFF.

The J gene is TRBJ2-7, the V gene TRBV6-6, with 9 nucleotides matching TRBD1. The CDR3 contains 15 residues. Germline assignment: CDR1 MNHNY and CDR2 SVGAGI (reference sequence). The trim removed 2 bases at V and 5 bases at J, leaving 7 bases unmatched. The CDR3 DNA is TGTGCCAGCAGTTACCCGGGACAGGGTATCGACGAGCAGTACTTC. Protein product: CASSYPGQGIDEQYF.

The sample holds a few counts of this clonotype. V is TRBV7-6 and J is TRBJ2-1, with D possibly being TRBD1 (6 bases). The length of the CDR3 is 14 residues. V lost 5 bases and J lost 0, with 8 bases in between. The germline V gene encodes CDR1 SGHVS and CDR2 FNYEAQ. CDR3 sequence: CASSQGGSYNEQFF. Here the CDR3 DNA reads TGTGCCAGCAGCCAAGGGGGCTCCTACAATGAGCAGTTCTTC.

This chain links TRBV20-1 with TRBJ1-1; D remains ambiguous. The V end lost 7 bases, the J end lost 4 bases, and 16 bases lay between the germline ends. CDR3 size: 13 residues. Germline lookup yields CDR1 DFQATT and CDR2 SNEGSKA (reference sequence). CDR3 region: CSVKLGISTEAFF. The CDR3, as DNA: TGCAGTGTTAAACTGGGCATTTCCACTGAAGCTTTCTTT.

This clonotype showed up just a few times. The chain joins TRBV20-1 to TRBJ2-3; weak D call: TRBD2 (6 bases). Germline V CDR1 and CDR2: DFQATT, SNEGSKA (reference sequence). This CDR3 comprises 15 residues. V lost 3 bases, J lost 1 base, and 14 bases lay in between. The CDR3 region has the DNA TGCAGTGCTAGCTTTGAGAGGGAGGGCACAGATACGCAGTATTTT. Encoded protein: CSASFEREGTDTQYF.

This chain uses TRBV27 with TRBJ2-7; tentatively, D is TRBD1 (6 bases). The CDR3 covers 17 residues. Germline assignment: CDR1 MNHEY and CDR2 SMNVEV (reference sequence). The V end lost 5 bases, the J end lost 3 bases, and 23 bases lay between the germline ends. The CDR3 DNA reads TGTGCCAGCAGTCTAAAAGCGACAGGATCCTGGAACTACGAGCAGTACTTC. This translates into CASSLKATGSWNYEQYF.

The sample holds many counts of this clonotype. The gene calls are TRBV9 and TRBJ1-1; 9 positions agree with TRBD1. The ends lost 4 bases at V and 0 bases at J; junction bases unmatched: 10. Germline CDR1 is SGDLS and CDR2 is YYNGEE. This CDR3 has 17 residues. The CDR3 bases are TGTGCCAGCAGCACACGCCGGGACAGGGCCTTGAACACTGAAGCTTTCTTT. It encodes CASSTRRDRALNTEAFF.

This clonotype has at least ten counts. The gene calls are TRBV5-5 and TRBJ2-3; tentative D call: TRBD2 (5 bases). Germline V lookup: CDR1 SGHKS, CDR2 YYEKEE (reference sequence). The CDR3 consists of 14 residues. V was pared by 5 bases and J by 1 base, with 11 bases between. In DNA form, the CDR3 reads TGTGCCAGCAGACCCGGACTGCGCACAGATACGCAGTATTTT. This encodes CASRPGLRTDTQYF.

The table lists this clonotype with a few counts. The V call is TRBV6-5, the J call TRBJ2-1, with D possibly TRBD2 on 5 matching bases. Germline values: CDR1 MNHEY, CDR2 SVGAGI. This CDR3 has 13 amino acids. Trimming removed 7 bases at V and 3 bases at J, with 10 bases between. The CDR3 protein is CASNAGNYNEQFF. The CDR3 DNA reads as TGTGCCAGCAATGCGGGCAACTACAATGAGCAGTTCTTC.

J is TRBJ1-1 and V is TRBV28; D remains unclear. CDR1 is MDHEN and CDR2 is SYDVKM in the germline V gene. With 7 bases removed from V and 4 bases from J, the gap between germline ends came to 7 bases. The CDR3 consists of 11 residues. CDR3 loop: CASNSRTEAFF. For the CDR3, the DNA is TGTGCCAGCAATTCTCGCACTGAAGCTTTCTTT.

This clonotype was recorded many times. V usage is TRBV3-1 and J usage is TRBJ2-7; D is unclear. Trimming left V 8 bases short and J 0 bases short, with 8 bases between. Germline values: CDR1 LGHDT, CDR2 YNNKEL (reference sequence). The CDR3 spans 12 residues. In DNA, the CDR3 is TGTGCCAGCTCACCAAGCTCCTACGAGCAGTACTTC. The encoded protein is CASSPSSYEQYF.

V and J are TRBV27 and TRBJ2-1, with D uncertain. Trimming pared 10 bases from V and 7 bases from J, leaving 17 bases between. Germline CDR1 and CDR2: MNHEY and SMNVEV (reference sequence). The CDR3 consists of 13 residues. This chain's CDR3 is CATNGPFRNEQFF. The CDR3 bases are TGTGCCACCAACGGGCCCTTCCGAAATGAGCAGTTCTTC.

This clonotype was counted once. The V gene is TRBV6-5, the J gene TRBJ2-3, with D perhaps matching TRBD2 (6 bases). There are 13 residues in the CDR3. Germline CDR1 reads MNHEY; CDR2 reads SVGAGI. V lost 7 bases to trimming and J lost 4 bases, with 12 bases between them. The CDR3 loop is CASTDGGADTQYF. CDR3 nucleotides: TGTGCCAGCACCGACGGGGGTGCAGATACGCAGTATTTT.

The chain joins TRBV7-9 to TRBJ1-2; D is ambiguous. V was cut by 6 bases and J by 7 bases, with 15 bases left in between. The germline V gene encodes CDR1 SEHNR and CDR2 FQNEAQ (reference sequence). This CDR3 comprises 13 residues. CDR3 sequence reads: CASRRQEVFGYTF. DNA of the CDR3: TGTGCCAGCAGACGCCAGGAGGTATTTGGCTACACCTTC.

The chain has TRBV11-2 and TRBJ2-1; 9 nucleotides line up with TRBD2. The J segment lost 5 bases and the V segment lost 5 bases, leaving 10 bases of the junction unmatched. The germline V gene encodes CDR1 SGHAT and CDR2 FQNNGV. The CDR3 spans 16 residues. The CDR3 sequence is CASSIYNIAGDNEQFF. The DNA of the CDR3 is TGTGCCAGCAGCATATATAACATAGCGGGGGACAATGAGCAGTTCTTC. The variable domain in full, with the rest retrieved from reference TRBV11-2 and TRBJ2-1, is EAGVAQSPRYKIIEKRQSVAFWCNPISGHATLYWYQQILGQGPKLLIQFQNNGVVDDSQLPKDRFSAERLKGVDSTLKIQPAKLEDSAVYLCASSIYNIAGDNEQFFGPGTRLTVL.

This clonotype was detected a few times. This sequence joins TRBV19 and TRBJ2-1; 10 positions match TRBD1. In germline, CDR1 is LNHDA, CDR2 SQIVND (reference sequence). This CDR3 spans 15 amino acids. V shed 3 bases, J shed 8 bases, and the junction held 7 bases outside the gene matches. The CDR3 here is CASSILGTGVHEQFF. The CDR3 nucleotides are TGTGCCAGTAGTATTCTCGGGACAGGGGTCCATGAGCAGTTCTTC.

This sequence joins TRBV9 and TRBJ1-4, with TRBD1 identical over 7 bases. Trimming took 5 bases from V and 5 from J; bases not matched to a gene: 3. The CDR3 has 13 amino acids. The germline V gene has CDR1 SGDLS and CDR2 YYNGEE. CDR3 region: CASRGQTNEKLFF. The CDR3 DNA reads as TGTGCCAGCAGGGGACAGACAAATGAAAAACTGTTTTTT.

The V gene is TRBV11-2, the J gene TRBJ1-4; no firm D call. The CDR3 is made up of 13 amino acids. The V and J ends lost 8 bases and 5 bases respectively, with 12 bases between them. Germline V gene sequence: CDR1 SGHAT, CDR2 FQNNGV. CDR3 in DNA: TGTGCCAGCGCGAGGGCACCCAATGAAAAACTGTTTTTT. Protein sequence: CASARAPNEKLFF.

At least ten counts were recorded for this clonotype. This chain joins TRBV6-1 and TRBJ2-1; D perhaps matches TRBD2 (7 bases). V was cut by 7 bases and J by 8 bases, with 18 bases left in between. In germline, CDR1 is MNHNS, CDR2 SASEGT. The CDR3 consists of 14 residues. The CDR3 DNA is TGTGCCAGCATAATAGGGGGGGCTCTGGATGAGCAGTTCTTC. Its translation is CASIIGGALDEQFF.